A single sample gave rise to the 14 T cell receptor beta chains below, sequenced in a study of CD8+ T cells in alopecia areata. Reverse transcription of extracted RNA yielded cDNA, which provided the sequencing template. The method was immunoSEQ multiplex PCR; TCRdb's version includes in-frame clones alone and lacks a portion of them. The data hold over 95,000 clones, with approximately 66% observed a single time. Treatment of the sample: oral pan-JAK inhibitor, 5-10 mg twice daily. The sample in question was CD8+ T cells sorted from blood, obtained at week 4, from a patient treated with tofacitinib. The receptors originated from a human donor with alopecia areata.

The rearrangement uses TRBV2 and TRBJ2-3; D unresolved. The CDR3 is 12 residues long. The germline V gene encodes CDR1 SNHLY and CDR2 FYNNEI. V shed 0 bases and J shed 6 bases, with 4 bases lying between them. For the CDR3, the DNA is TGTGCCAGCAGTGAAGCCCGGGATACGCAGTATTTT. This translates into CASSEARDTQYF. The whole variable domain, filled in from reference TRBV2 and TRBJ2-3, reads EPEVTQTPSHQVTQMGQEVILRCVPISNHLYFYWYRQILGQKVEFLVSFYNNEISEKSEIFDDQFSVERPDGSNFTLKIRSTKLEDSAMYFCASSEARDTQYFGPGTRLTVL.

In DNA, the CDR3 is TGTGCCAGCAGTTTAGGGAACACCGGGGAGCTGTTTTTT. This encodes CASSLGNTGELFF. The V call is TRBV27, the J call TRBJ2-2, with no clear D. Trimming shortened V by 2 bases and J by 1 base, and 2 bases separated the two germline ends. This CDR3 comprises 13 residues. The germline V gene has CDR1 MNHEY and CDR2 SMNVEV (reference sequence).

This clone showed up just a few times. The chain couples TRBV29-1 to TRBJ1-5, with unresolved D. Germline CDR1 reads SQVTM; CDR2 reads ANQGSEA. There are 14 residues in the CDR3. V lost 1 base and J lost 2, with 9 bases in between. Here the CDR3 DNA reads TGCAGCGTTGAAGTAGAGATAGGCAATCAGCCCCAGCATTTT. Translating it yields CSVEVEIGNQPQHF.

This clone has a single count. J is TRBJ1-2 and V is TRBV5-1; 9 positions match TRBD1. V dropped 4 bases and J dropped 4; count of bases not matched to a gene: 11. The CDR3 runs to 16 residues. The germline V gene has CDR1 SGHRS and CDR2 YFSETQ. The CDR3 DNA reads TGCGCCAGCAGCCAGATTCCGGGACAGGGTGGCTATGGCTACACCTTC. Translating gives CASSQIPGQGGYGYTF. The full variable domain, in which reference TRBV5-1 and TRBJ1-2 provide the parts outside the CDR3, is KAGVTQTPRYLIKTRGQQVTLSCSPISGHRSVSWYQQTPGQGLQFLFEYFSETQRNKGNFPGRFSGRQFSNSRSEMNVSTLELGDSALYLCASSQIPGQGGYGYTFGSGTRLTVV.

V gene TRBV7-3 combines with J gene TRBJ2-1; D ambiguous. The CDR3 length is 14 residues. Germline values: CDR1 SGHTA, CDR2 FQGTGA. The ends were cut back, 4 bases at V and 4 bases at J, with 11 bases in the middle. CDR3 DNA: TGTGCCAGCAGCTCCGGAGTGGAGTACAATGAGCAGTTCTTC. This encodes CASSSGVEYNEQFF.

This clone showed up just a few times. V gene TRBV4-3 combines with J gene TRBJ1-2; D perhaps matches TRBD1 (6 bases). CDR1 and CDR2 from the germline V gene are LGHNA and YSLEER. Trimming took off 0 bases at V and 8 bases at J, with 22 bases between the two ends. The CDR3 sequence is 17 residues long. In DNA form, the CDR3 reads TGCGCCAGCAGCCAAGATTTTACGGGACAAGGCTCCTACGGCTACACCTTC. Translated, it gives CASSQDFTGQGSYGYTF.

The genes are TRBV5-1 and TRBJ2-7; no definite D call. Deletions cut 3 bases from V and 2 bases from J, with 12 bases between. The CDR3 covers 14 residues. Germline CDR1 is SGHRS and CDR2 is YFSETQ. As DNA, the CDR3 is TGCGCCAGCAGCTCCGGTCCGATGGCCTACGAGCAGTACTTC. Translation: CASSSGPMAYEQYF.

The chain links TRBV13 to TRBJ1-1, with a possible D match to TRBD1 (5 bases). CDR3 length: 14 residues. Trimming pared 6 bases from V and 3 bases from J, leaving 14 bases between. The germline CDR1 and CDR2 sequences are PRHDT and FYEKMQ (reference sequence). The CDR3: CASSLRDGDTEAFF. CDR3 in DNA: TGTGCCAGCAGTCTCCGGGACGGCGACACTGAAGCTTTCTTT. The complete variable domain, with remaining parts taken from reference TRBV13 and TRBJ1-1, reads AAGVIQSPRHLIKEKRETATLKCYPIPRHDTVYWYQQGPGQDPQFLISFYEKMQSDKGSIPDRFSAQQFSDYHSELNMSSLELGDSALYFCASSLRDGDTEAFFGQGTRLTVV.

The chain joins TRBV4-1 to TRBJ2-1, with a tentative D call TRBD1 (7 bases). The CDR3 is 13 amino acids. Deletions cut 5 bases from V and 8 bases from J, with 13 bases between. Germline lookup yields CDR1 MGHRA and CDR2 YSYEKL. CDR3 nucleotides: TGCGCCAGCAGCTCAGGGGGGATCGATGAGCAGTTCTTC. It codes for CASSSGGIDEQFF.

As for this clone: One end of the junction is discordant with germline, which a read error may explain. J is TRBJ1-2 and V is TRBV20-1; TRBD1 matches at 9 bases. CDR1 and CDR2 (germline): DFQATT, SNEGSKA (reference sequence). CDR3 length equals 10 residues. As DNA, the CDR3 is TGCAGTGCTAGGACAGGGGGGTTAGCCTTC. This sequence encodes CSARTGGLAF.

The chain recombines TRBV7-2 with TRBJ2-7; 7 bases agree with TRBD2. CDR1 is SGHTA, CDR2 FQGNSA, per germline. The V segment lost 5 bases and the J segment 5 bases; nucleotides outside the gene matches: 9. The length of the CDR3 is 14 residues. The CDR3 region has the DNA TGTGCCAGCAGCCCGGGGCGCGGGAGAGACGAGCAGTACTTC. Translated, it gives CASSPGRGRDEQYF.

The chain employs TRBV7-6 and TRBJ2-3, with D hard to call. Trimming stripped 2 bases from V and 0 bases from J, with 6 bases between. This CDR3 has 14 residues. Looked up from germline, CDR1 is SGHVS and CDR2 is FNYEAQ. Here the CDR3 reads CASSLKASTDTQYF. The CDR3 DNA is TGTGCCAGCAGCTTAAAGGCTAGCACAGATACGCAGTATTTT.

This sequence joins TRBV4-3 and TRBJ2-5, with D possibly matching TRBD2 (5 bases). This CDR3 has 13 residues. The V end was cut by 3 bases, the J end by 1 base, with 6 bases between. Germline V CDR1 and CDR2: LGHNA, YSLEER. The CDR3 here is CASSQDFQETQYF. The DNA for the CDR3 is TGCGCCAGCAGCCAGGACTTCCAAGAGACCCAGTACTTC.

The chain carries TRBV15 and TRBJ2-3; 8 positions agree with TRBD2. The V segment lost 3 bases and the J segment 6 bases; nucleotides outside the gene matches: 11. Germline V gene sequence: CDR1 LNHNV, CDR2 YYDKDF (reference sequence). The length of the CDR3 is 16 residues. CDR3 amino acids: CATSRASGGTGDTQYF. The CDR3 DNA sequence: TGTGCCACCAGCAGGGCCTCGGGGGGGACCGGGGATACGCAGTATTTT.